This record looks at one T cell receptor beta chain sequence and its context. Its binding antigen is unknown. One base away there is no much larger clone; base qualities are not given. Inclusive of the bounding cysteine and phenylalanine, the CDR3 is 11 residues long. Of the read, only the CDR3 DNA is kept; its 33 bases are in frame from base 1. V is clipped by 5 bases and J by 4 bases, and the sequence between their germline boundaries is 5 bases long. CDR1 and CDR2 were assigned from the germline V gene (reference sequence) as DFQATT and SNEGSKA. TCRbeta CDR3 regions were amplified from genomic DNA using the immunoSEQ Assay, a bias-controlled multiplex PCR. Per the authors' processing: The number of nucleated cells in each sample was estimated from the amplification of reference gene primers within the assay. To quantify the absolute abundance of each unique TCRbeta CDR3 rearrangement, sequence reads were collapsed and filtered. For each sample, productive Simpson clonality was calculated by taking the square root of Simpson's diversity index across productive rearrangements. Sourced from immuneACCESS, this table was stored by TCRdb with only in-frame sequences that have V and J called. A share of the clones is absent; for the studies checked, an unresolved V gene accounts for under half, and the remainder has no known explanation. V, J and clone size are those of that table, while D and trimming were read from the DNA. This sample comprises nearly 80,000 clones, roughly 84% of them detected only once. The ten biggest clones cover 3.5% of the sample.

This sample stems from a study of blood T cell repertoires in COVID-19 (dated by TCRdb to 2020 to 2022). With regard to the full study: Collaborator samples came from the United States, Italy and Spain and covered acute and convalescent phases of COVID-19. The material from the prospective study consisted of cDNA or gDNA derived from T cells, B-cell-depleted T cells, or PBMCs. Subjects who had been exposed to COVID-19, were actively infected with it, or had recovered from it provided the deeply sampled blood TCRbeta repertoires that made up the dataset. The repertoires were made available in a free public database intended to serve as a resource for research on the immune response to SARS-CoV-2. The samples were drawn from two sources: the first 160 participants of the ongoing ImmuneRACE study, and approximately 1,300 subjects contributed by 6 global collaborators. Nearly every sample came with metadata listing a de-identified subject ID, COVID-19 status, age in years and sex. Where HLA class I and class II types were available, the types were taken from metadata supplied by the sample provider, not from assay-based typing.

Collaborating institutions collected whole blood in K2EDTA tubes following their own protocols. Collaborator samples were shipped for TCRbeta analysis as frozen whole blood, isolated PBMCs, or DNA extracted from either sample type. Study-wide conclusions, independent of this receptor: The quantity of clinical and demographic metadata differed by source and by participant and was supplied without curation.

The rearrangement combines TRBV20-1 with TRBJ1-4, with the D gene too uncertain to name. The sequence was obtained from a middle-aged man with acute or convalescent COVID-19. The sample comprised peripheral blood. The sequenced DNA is TGCAGTGCTCCTCTTAATGAAAAACTGTTTTTT. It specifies CSAPLNEKLFF.